The clone carrying this TCR beta chain was picked up a small number of times. What it recognizes is unknown. The record originates from a study of human T cells and chemical hapten exposure. General study points: Patch test score showed a positive correlation with PT1 expanded TCR counts. No shift was seen in TCRs above 1 in 1000 frequency with DPC sensitization.

The CDR3 has 13 residues. Trimming left V 3 bases short and J 2 bases short, with 10 bases between. Germline V gene lookup returns CDR1 DFQATT and CDR2 SNEGSKA (reference sequence). The library tagged each cDNA molecule with unique molecular identifiers. TCRdb reprocessed the RACE reads via MiXCR and lists one record per CDR3 protein. Of about 120,000 distinct CDR3 sequences in the sample, roughly 12% were seen once. Time point defined: pre-sensitization, week 0. Treatment defined: therapeutic diphenylcyclopropenone sensitization with weekly scalp DPC. This TCR derives from a woman aged 18-29 years with alopecia areata. Some clones in this sample may be carry-over from other donors' samples. The input for sequencing was whole blood, taken in connection with sensitization to the hapten diphenylcyclopropenone (DPC). The chain carries TRBV20-1 and TRBJ1-1, with D unresolved. CDR3 amino acids: CSARLRGNTEAFF. As DNA, the CDR3 is TGCAGTGCTAGGTTACGTGGAAACACTGAAGCTTTCTTT.